These T cell receptor beta chains were read from a single sample in a study of shared T cell receptors in the human thymus. The data were produced by immunoSEQ multiplex PCR, yet TCRdb's version contains in-frame clones alone and is incomplete. The sample contains about 660,000 clones, around 87% of which appear only once. These data also featured in a second study, about human thymus T cells.

The sequencing sample was made of thymocytes. The origin of the receptors is a boy in the first two years of life with a congenital heart defect. Each CDR3 is given with its conserved first and last residue. A D gene is named only where the DNA matches it firmly. Clone size is not always given. Where it is, it says once, few, many or a class for expanded clones.

d_call: TRBD2; v_call: TRBV4-3; clone_size: -; j_call: TRBJ2-1; cdr3_nt: TGCGCCAGCAGCCAAGATCAAACTAGCGGGGTTCAGTGTGAGCAGTTCTTC; cdr3_aa: CASSQDQTSGVQCEQFF
d_call: -; v_call: TRBV25-1; clone_size: -; j_call: TRBJ2-7; cdr3_nt: TGTGCCAGCAGTGGGGGAAGGGGAGGCTCCTACGAGCAGTACTTC; cdr3_aa: CASSGGRGGSYEQYF
d_call: TRBD2; v_call: TRBV28; clone_size: -; j_call: TRBJ2-5; cdr3_nt: TGTGCCATCACAGAAGCGGGAGGGCCTAAGGAGACCCAGTACTTC; cdr3_aa: CAITEAGGPKETQYF
d_call: TRBD2; v_call: TRBV10-3; clone_size: -; j_call: TRBJ2-3; cdr3_nt: TGTGCCATCAGCGTGCTAGCGGCCTCCACAGATACGCAGTATTTT; cdr3_aa: CAISVLAASTDTQYF
d_call: -; v_call: TRBV5-8; clone_size: -; j_call: TRBJ2-7; cdr3_nt: TGTGCCAGCAGCGAAACAGGGACGTCCTACGAGCAGTACTTC; cdr3_aa: CASSETGTSYEQYF
d_call: TRBD2; v_call: TRBV9; clone_size: -; j_call: TRBJ2-3; cdr3_nt: TGTGCCAGCAGCGTGCGGGAGGGGGGCACCACAGATACGCAGTATTTT; cdr3_aa: CASSVREGGTTDTQYF
d_call: -; v_call: TRBV10-2; clone_size: -; j_call: TRBJ2-7; cdr3_nt: TGCGCCAGCAGTGTAGGACAGCTACCCTACGAGCAGTACTTC; cdr3_aa: CASSVGQLPYEQYF
d_call: -; v_call: TRBV28; clone_size: -; j_call: TRBJ1-2; cdr3_nt: TGTGCCAGCAGTTTAATTTCAGGTTCTGAGGGCTACACCTTC; cdr3_aa: CASSLISGSEGYTF
d_call: TRBD2; v_call: TRBV15; clone_size: -; j_call: TRBJ2-7; cdr3_nt: TGTGCCACCAGCAGAGATACAGCGGGAAGACCCTACGAGCAGTACTTC; cdr3_aa: CATSRDTAGRPYEQYF
d_call: -; v_call: TRBV20-1; clone_size: -; j_call: TRBJ2-3; cdr3_nt: TGCAGTGCTCTTACGCAGTATTTT; cdr3_aa: CSALTQYF
d_call: -; v_call: TRBV2; clone_size: -; j_call: TRBJ1-3; cdr3_nt: TGTGCCAGCAGACAGGGATCCCCTGCTGGAAACACCATATATTTT; cdr3_aa: CASRQGSPAGNTIYF
d_call: TRBD1; v_call: TRBV29-1; clone_size: -; j_call: TRBJ2-7; cdr3_nt: TGCAGCGTTCTAGGACAGGGAATGTACGAGCAGTACTTC; cdr3_aa: CSVLGQGMYEQYF
d_call: TRBD1; v_call: TRBV28; clone_size: -; j_call: TRBJ2-7; cdr3_nt: TGTGCCAGCAGGCCCCACCGGGACAGGGGTACCGAGCAGTACTTC; cdr3_aa: CASRPHRDRGTEQYF
d_call: TRBD1; v_call: TRBV4-3; clone_size: -; j_call: TRBJ1-1; cdr3_nt: TGCGCCAGCAGCTGGGACAGGTCGAACACTGAAGCTTTCTTT; cdr3_aa: CASSWDRSNTEAFF
d_call: -; v_call: TRBV14; clone_size: -; j_call: TRBJ2-1; cdr3_nt: TGTGCCAGCAGCCCCGAGGGGGAGGGAGGGAATGAGCAGTTCTTC; cdr3_aa: CASSPEGEGGNEQFF
d_call: TRBD1; v_call: TRBV11-1; clone_size: -; j_call: TRBJ2-5; cdr3_nt: TGTGCCAGCAGCCTCAGACAGGGGACCATGGAGACCCAGTACTTC; cdr3_aa: CASSLRQGTMETQYF
d_call: TRBD1; v_call: TRBV5-6; clone_size: -; j_call: TRBJ1-2; cdr3_nt: TGTGCCAGCAGCTTGGATTCTGGCACAGGGGGCCTTAACTATGGCTACACCTTC; cdr3_aa: CASSLDSGTGGLNYGYTF
d_call: -; v_call: TRBV30; clone_size: -; j_call: TRBJ1-1; cdr3_nt: TGTGCCTGGACCCCACCCGGGGGGCGTTCGAACACTGAAGCTTTCTTT; cdr3_aa: CAWTPPGGRSNTEAFF
d_call: TRBD2; v_call: TRBV4-2; clone_size: -; j_call: TRBJ2-2; cdr3_nt: TGTGCCAGCAGCCCCAAGCGGGACCGGAGGCCCGGGGAGCTGTTTTTT; cdr3_aa: CASSPKRDRRPGELFF
d_call: -; v_call: TRBV7-6; clone_size: -; j_call: TRBJ1-1; cdr3_nt: TGTGCCAGCAGCTCATCGGCCAGGGACACTGAAGCTTTCTTT; cdr3_aa: CASSSSARDTEAFF
d_call: -; v_call: TRBV10-2; clone_size: -; j_call: TRBJ2-5; cdr3_nt: TGCGCCAGCAGTGAACCGCTGAGACAAGAGACCCAGTACTTC; cdr3_aa: CASSEPLRQETQYF
d_call: -; v_call: TRBV6-6; clone_size: -; j_call: TRBJ1-1; cdr3_nt: TGTGCCAGCAGTTCCACAGGTAACACTGAAGCTTTCTTT; cdr3_aa: CASSSTGNTEAFF
d_call: TRBD2; v_call: TRBV12-5; clone_size: -; j_call: TRBJ2-5; cdr3_nt: TGTGCTAGTGGTTTGGCCTTGACTAGCGGGAGTCCAATTGTGCCGCCGACCCAGTACTTC; cdr3_aa: CASGLALTSGSPIVPPTQYF
d_call: -; v_call: TRBV25-1; clone_size: once; j_call: TRBJ2-1; cdr3_nt: TGTGCCAGCAGAGTACTTGACAATGAGCAGTTCTTC; cdr3_aa: CASRVLDNEQFF
d_call: TRBD2; v_call: TRBV5-1; clone_size: -; j_call: TRBJ2-2; cdr3_nt: TGCGCCAGCAGCTTGGAGATAGCGGGAGGGCCTCCCGGGGAGCTGTTTTTT; cdr3_aa: CASSLEIAGGPPGELFF
d_call: TRBD2; v_call: TRBV6-1; clone_size: -; j_call: TRBJ2-1; cdr3_nt: TGTGCCAGCAGTGAAGCCGGGACTAGCGCCCTAGGGAATGAGCAGTTCTTC; cdr3_aa: CASSEAGTSALGNEQFF
d_call: -; v_call: TRBV4-1; clone_size: -; j_call: TRBJ1-1; cdr3_nt: TGCGCCAGCAGCCCGGGGGTGGGGAGGAACACTGAAGCTTTCTTT; cdr3_aa: CASSPGVGRNTEAFF
d_call: -; v_call: TRBV29-1; clone_size: once; j_call: TRBJ2-3; cdr3_nt: TGCAGCGTTAGGACGTGGGAGCGGAGCACAGATACGCAGTATTTT; cdr3_aa: CSVRTWERSTDTQYF
d_call: TRBD1; v_call: TRBV19; clone_size: -; j_call: TRBJ2-5; cdr3_nt: TGTGCCAGTAGTATCCCCTCCGGGGACAGGGCAGAAGAGACCCAGTACTTC; cdr3_aa: CASSIPSGDRAEETQYF
d_call: TRBD2; v_call: TRBV20-1; clone_size: -; j_call: TRBJ2-3; cdr3_nt: TGCAGTGACGGGAGGGCCGATACGCAGTATTTT; cdr3_aa: CSDGRADTQYF
d_call: -; v_call: TRBV4-1; clone_size: -; j_call: TRBJ2-5; cdr3_nt: TGCGCCAGCAGCCAAGTCGGTAGGGGGCGCTTTCCGGGATCGGGGGAAGAGACCCAGTACTTC; cdr3_aa: CASSQVGRGRFPGSGEETQYF
d_call: -; v_call: TRBV28; clone_size: -; j_call: TRBJ2-6; cdr3_nt: TGTGCCAGCAGTTTACAGTCGATGGGAGCCGGGGCCAACGTCCTGACTTTC; cdr3_aa: CASSLQSMGAGANVLTF
d_call: TRBD2; v_call: TRBV15; clone_size: -; j_call: TRBJ2-3; cdr3_nt: TGTGCCACCAGCAGACTTACCGGGACTAGCGGCACAGATACGCAGTATTTT; cdr3_aa: CATSRLTGTSGTDTQYF
d_call: TRBD2; v_call: TRBV4-1; clone_size: -; j_call: TRBJ2-7; cdr3_nt: TGCGCCAGCAGCGAAGGGATCACGCGGGAGAGTATCCACGAGCAGTACTTC; cdr3_aa: CASSEGITRESIHEQYF
d_call: TRBD2; v_call: TRBV5-4; clone_size: -; j_call: TRBJ2-3; cdr3_nt: TGTGCCAGCAGCTTTAACGTAGCGGGAGGACCAGATACGCAGTATTTT; cdr3_aa: CASSFNVAGGPDTQYF
d_call: -; v_call: TRBV30; clone_size: -; j_call: TRBJ2-6; cdr3_nt: TGTGCCTGCGCAGGGTCCGGGGCCAACGTCCTGACTTTC; cdr3_aa: CACAGSGANVLTF
d_call: -; v_call: TRBV21-1; clone_size: -; j_call: TRBJ2-6; cdr3_nt: TGTGCCAGCAGCACCCAAGCGCGGGGGCCCTCTGGGGCCAACGTCCTGACTTTC; cdr3_aa: CASSTQARGPSGANVLTF
d_call: -; v_call: TRBV15; clone_size: -; j_call: TRBJ2-7; cdr3_nt: TGTGCCACCAGCAGATTAGGACAGTGCTCCTACGAGCAGTACTTC; cdr3_aa: CATSRLGQCSYEQYF
d_call: -; v_call: TRBV2; clone_size: once; j_call: TRBJ2-7; cdr3_nt: TGTGCCAGCAGTGAACAGCCCGGAGTAAGGTACGAGCAGTACTTC; cdr3_aa: CASSEQPGVRYEQYF
d_call: TRBD2; v_call: TRBV5-6; clone_size: -; j_call: TRBJ2-1; cdr3_nt: TGTGCCAGCAGCTCCGGGACTAGCGGGGGGAATGAGCAGTTCTTC; cdr3_aa: CASSSGTSGGNEQFF
d_call: TRBD1; v_call: TRBV23-1; clone_size: -; j_call: TRBJ2-7; cdr3_nt: TGCGCCACAGAAGGGACAGGGGGGACCTACGAGCAGTACTTC; cdr3_aa: CATEGTGGTYEQYF
d_call: TRBD1; v_call: TRBV2; clone_size: -; j_call: TRBJ2-7; cdr3_nt: TGTGCCAGCAGCAGGGGGCTCTACGAGCAGTACTTC; cdr3_aa: CASSRGLYEQYF
d_call: TRBD1; v_call: TRBV28; clone_size: -; j_call: TRBJ2-7; cdr3_nt: TGTGCCAGCAGTTTATGGATATCCAGACAGGGGGTTAACTACGAGCAGTACTTC; cdr3_aa: CASSLWISRQGVNYEQYF
d_call: TRBD2; v_call: TRBV30; clone_size: few; j_call: TRBJ2-7; cdr3_nt: TGTGCCTGGAGTGTACGTGCGGGAGCCCCCTACGAGCAGTACTTC; cdr3_aa: CAWSVRAGAPYEQYF
d_call: TRBD1; v_call: TRBV27; clone_size: -; j_call: TRBJ1-5; cdr3_nt: TGTGCCAGCAGTTTACGCTGGACAGGGCATAGCAATCAGCCCCAGCATTTT; cdr3_aa: CASSLRWTGHSNQPQHF
d_call: TRBD2; v_call: TRBV6-5; clone_size: -; j_call: TRBJ2-1; cdr3_nt: TGTGCCAGCAGTTACTCGACTAGCGGTTACAATGAGCAGTTCTTC; cdr3_aa: CASSYSTSGYNEQFF
d_call: TRBD1; v_call: TRBV6-5; clone_size: -; j_call: TRBJ2-1; cdr3_nt: TGTGCCAGCAGTTACACGGACAGGGAACTATACAATGAGCAGTTCTTC; cdr3_aa: CASSYTDRELYNEQFF
d_call: -; v_call: TRBV7-6; clone_size: -; j_call: TRBJ2-1; cdr3_nt: TGTGCCAGCTCTAGGGGCGGGAAACCCTCCTACAATGAGCAGTTCTTC; cdr3_aa: CASSRGGKPSYNEQFF
d_call: -; v_call: TRBV21-1; clone_size: -; j_call: TRBJ2-2; cdr3_nt: TGTGCCAGCAACCCTTCACTTCTAACCGGGGAGCTGTTTTTT; cdr3_aa: CASNPSLLTGELFF
d_call: TRBD1; v_call: TRBV11-2; clone_size: -; j_call: TRBJ2-1; cdr3_nt: TGTGCCAGCAGCTTAGTGGTTTGGGACAGGAGATACAATGAGCAGTTCTTC; cdr3_aa: CASSLVVWDRRYNEQFF
d_call: -; v_call: TRBV19; clone_size: few; j_call: TRBJ1-5; cdr3_nt: TGTGCCAGTAGTCCCGACAGGACTAGCAATCAGCCCCAGCATTTT; cdr3_aa: CASSPDRTSNQPQHF
d_call: TRBD1; v_call: TRBV30; clone_size: -; j_call: TRBJ1-2; cdr3_nt: TGTGCCTGGAGGACAGGGAGCTATGGCTACACCTTC; cdr3_aa: CAWRTGSYGYTF
d_call: TRBD1; v_call: TRBV10-3; clone_size: -; j_call: TRBJ2-7; cdr3_nt: TGTGCCATCAGTGAGCTGCGGACAGGGCTCTCCTACGAGCAGTACTTC; cdr3_aa: CAISELRTGLSYEQYF
d_call: TRBD1; v_call: TRBV6-4; clone_size: -; j_call: TRBJ1-1; cdr3_nt: TGTGCCAGCAGTCCGAACCCGGGACAGGGGCAAGGGACTGAAGCTTTCTTT; cdr3_aa: CASSPNPGQGQGTEAFF